This T cell receptor (beta chain) was retrieved from a study of OX40 agonist ivuxolimab in advanced cancers. Study in general: Patient treatment consisted of intravenous ivuxolimab administration every 2 weeks at 0.01 to 10 mg/kg. Study-level results: More expanded clones were seen, on average, in CD8+ T cells than in CD4+. Clonal expansion in partial responders at 0.1-3.0 mg/kg ranked among the lowest.

A word on this clone: The antigen is undetermined.

J lost 5 bases, V lost 0 bases, and 5 bases had no gene match. From germline, CDR1 is SGHRS and CDR2 YFSETQ. CDR3 length: 15 amino acids. Method: immunoSEQ multiplex PCR; TCRdb's copy keeps in-frame clones and lacks some. Altogether 100,000 or so clones are present, 85% to 90% being singletons, with the ten largest covering roughly 2.1%. The sequence came from an adult with an advanced solid tumor such as melanoma, head and neck, liver or kidney cancer. This rearrangement joins TRBV5-1 to TRBJ2-1; 7 bases align to TRBD2. Sequenced here: CD4+ or CD8+ T cells sorted from blood, sampled in a trial of the OX40 agonist ivuxolimab. The CDR3 is CASSLVGGTNNEQFF. DNA for the CDR3: TGCGCCAGCAGCTTGGTGGGGGGGACGAACAATGAGCAGTTCTTC.